This T cell receptor (beta chain) was identified in a study of OX40 agonist ivuxolimab in advanced cancers. The overall study: Averaging 60 years in age, with a range of about 23 to 80, the cohort was approximately 83% male.

TCRdb keeps only in-frame clones here, not all; method: immunoSEQ multiplex PCR. The data hold 55,000 to 75,000 clones, with over 80% observed a single time. Broader study findings: Clonal expansion among partial responders at 0.1-3.0 mg/kg ranked near the lowest.

Excluded were patients having autoimmune disease history or systemic immunosuppression. This CDR3 is 12 amino acids long. From germline, CDR1 is SEHNR and CDR2 FQNEAQ (reference sequence). V lost 5 bases to trimming and J lost 14 bases, with 15 bases between them. Regarding this clone: Its antigen is unidentified.

This specimen consisted of CD4+ or CD8+ T cells sorted from blood, obtained in a trial of the OX40 agonist ivuxolimab. This receptor was taken from an adult with an advanced solid tumor such as melanoma, head and neck, liver or kidney cancer. This chain connects TRBV7-9 to TRBJ1-4, with D possibly being TRBD1 (6 bases). DNA for the CDR3: TGTGCCAGCAGCCCAAACAGGGATGTGCTGTTTTTT. Protein product: CASSPNRDVLFF.